Sequencing of this T cell receptor beta chain was carried out in a study of cytomegalovirus exposure and HLA in healthy donors (dated by TCRdb to the late 2010s). General notes on the study: According to an earlier analysis of 587 of the donors, about 179 million T cells yielded over 100 million unique TCR beta sequences and about 300 Gb of sequence data. The study was designed to test whether signatures of past pathogen exposure could be identified by cataloging public T cell receptors. HLA typing included class I and class II loci at four-digit resolution. All discovery cohort repertoires had been generated using a single sequencing platform. Typing coverage differed by locus: A, B, C, DRB1 and DQB1 were typed in about 629-640 donors, DQA1 in about 500, DPA1 in roughly 590, and DPB1 in 400 to 490. The study combined high-throughput TCR immunosequencing, statistical association of individual TCRs with disease status, and machine learning to predict cytomegalovirus infection status. Rather than drawing on any new phenotypic data, the later analysis identified candidate immune exposures from TCR beta sequences and the way those sequences occurred across donors. About five DR-DQ haplotypes were treated as single units for association and clustering because of strong linkage in the cohort. About 300 gigabases of sequencing data and tens of millions of unique TCR sequences were included in an early release covering around 600 HLA-typed donors. Using immunosequencing, the study profiled T cell repertoires from around 680 subjects and related those repertoires to cytomegalovirus serostatus. Donor age, sex, ethnicity and CMV serostatus were compiled alongside the repertoire data. Besides the first cohort of roughly 660 subjects, a separate validation cohort made up of roughly 120 different subjects was used. In an earlier analysis of a few hundred of the donors, high-throughput TCR beta sequencing was used to judge whether each TCR beta V gene segment behaved as functional or pseudogenic. Among 350 to 400 genotyped donors of the cohort, an average of around 240,000 unique TCR beta nucleotide sequences were sequenced per donor, approximately 20% of them non-productive. In a later genetic analysis, genome-wide SNP genotypes for 398 of the 666 donors were used, and that subset was treated as a discovery cohort. The genetic ancestry cluster associated with self-reported Caucasian donors included around 76% of the 300 to 400 genotyped donors. In a later analysis, previously published TCR beta repertoires from several hundred donors were re-analyzed and high-resolution HLA genotyping was added so that TCR occurrence patterns could be studied. Study-wide conclusions, independent of this receptor: Some 15 rarely observed V segments, including chromosome 9 orphons, were excluded from the earlier analysis of several hundred of the donors because counts were too low. Most TCR sequences were seen in very few donors, while some public TCRs were found in many individuals. A further reported finding was that TCR beta sequences accurately predicted the HLA-A and HLA-B alleles for most subjects in the first cohort. The study gave a list of around 170 TCR beta chains associated with cytomegalovirus. An earlier analysis of some 590 of the donors showed that most TCR beta V segments appeared in productive rearrangements either about 87% or about 30% of the time, which broadly matched IMGT annotations. In a later genetic analysis, a missense DCLRE1C variant was associated with V-gene and J-gene trimming of TCR beta chains, and the association was replicated in an independent cohort. Correlated functional status among segregating V segments might be attributable to linkage disequilibrium, but an unknown experimental factor could not be ruled out. Assigning TCR associations to individual alleles was difficult when HLA alleles, especially DR and DQ, strongly co-occurred. Roughly uniform sequencing depth across donors was assumed in presence/absence analyses, although this assumption may not hold. In a later analysis, most CMV-associated TCR beta chains were found to appear HLA-restricted, with HLA associations seemingly driven largely by CMV exposure. Specific HLA alleles were associated with around 18,000 TCR beta sequences at a false discovery rate of 0.05 in a later analysis. In a later analysis, TCR association rates were found to vary across HLA loci, with the most associated TCRs seen for DRB1 alleles and the fewest for HLA-C alleles. In a later genetic analysis, fewer N-insertions in productive TCRs were reported among donors in an Asian-associated ancestry cluster than the approximately 710-donor mean. In a later analysis, several top co-occurrence clusters were reported to appear linked to parvovirus B19, influenza, CMV and Epstein-Barr virus. The classifier was reported to diagnose cytomegalovirus status with high specificity and sensitivity in both the original cohort and the validation cohort. Because the 87-base-pair reads could not distinguish some IMGT-functional V segments, including TRBV6-2 and TRBV6-3, those segments were excluded. A cluster of highly shared sequence variants was judged likely to be a technical artifact of the sequencing pipeline. It was suggested by the authors that the approach could potentially be generalized to other disease states and immunological phenotypes. The only immune exposure information available for the cohort was CMV serostatus. Only TCR beta chains were sequenced in this cohort, and the absence of alpha or paired-chain data limited detectable features. A few of the identified cytomegalovirus-associated TCR beta chains were confirmed in vitro to be specific for cytomegalovirus antigens. Because HLA typing was missing for some donors at each locus, association tests included only the typed subset. A later analysis found that HLA-associated TCR beta chains were more clonally expanded and had lower generation probabilities than equally common non-associated chains.

The library was generated by the immunoSEQ multiplex PCR assay. A mixture of 60 forward primers for TCR Vbeta segments and 13 reverse primers for TCR Jbeta segments was used in the multiplex PCR. A multiplex PCR assay on genomic DNA amplified the CDR3 region of rearranged TCR beta genes. Amplified TCR beta libraries were sequenced as 87-base-pair reads on the Illumina HiSeq System. In the authors' own workflow: A later analysis counted some 80 million unique TCR beta chains across the 550 to 800 repertoires, and approximately 11 million of these chains were shared by at least two donors. To remove PCR and sequencing errors, raw reads were error-corrected and collapsed into unique sequences using a nearest-neighbor algorithm that merged closely related sequences. To assign V, D and J gene segments, CDR3 sequences were aligned to IMGT reference sequences. For a sequence to be retained, at least a six-nucleotide match to both a V gene segment and a J gene segment was required. A rearrangement counted as productive if the CDR3 had no stop codons and remained in frame with V and J, and every other rearrangement counted as non-productive. CDR3 was defined by IMGT convention, running from the second conserved V-encoded cysteine to the conserved J-encoded phenylalanine. In an earlier analysis of just under 600 of the donors, sequences lacking an unambiguous match to a single V gene segment were excluded. In an earlier analysis of almost 600 of the donors, a V segment was called functional when productive rearrangements were above 56.7%, and segregating when the standard deviation between donors exceeded 5%. A statistical classification framework was built for diagnosing cytomegalovirus status from the catalog of TCR beta chain sequences. A later analysis assigned V and J genes by comparing TCR nucleotide sequences with IMGT/GENE-DB human TR gene sequences. The TCRdist pipeline was used in a later analysis to assign CDR3 sequences and most-parsimonious VDJ recombination scenarios. A later analysis defined each TCR beta chain by its CDR3 amino acid sequence plus V-gene family, and excluded reads lacking a unique V-gene family. In a later analysis, around 600 highly shared, low-generation-probability nucleotide sequences were removed to address suspected cross-contamination and a sequencing artifact. In a later analysis, a clonal expansion index was calculated for each public chain from normalized within-repertoire ranks of inferred template counts. In a later analysis, generation probabilities were computed with a VDJ recombination model fitted to out-of-frame rearrangements, and the resulting probabilities were checked against IGoR. A later analysis scored TCR-TCR, TCR-HLA and TCR-CMV co-occurrence with hypergeometric tests, applying a repertoire-size bias correction to TCR pairs. A later analysis estimated false discovery rates by permuting HLA or CMV assignments 20 times. In a later analysis, co-occurring TCRs were grouped using DBSCAN, with TCRdist sequence similarity added in when clustering inside HLA-allele-positive subsets. Co-occurrence clustering excluded repertoires with fewer than 30,000 or more than 120,000 public chains, plus five with anomalous nucleotide sharing. The immuneACCESS repertoire file appears here via TCRdb, limited to in-frame rearrangements. These files lack a portion of the clones; in checked studies, under half of the deficit traces to unresolved V genes, and the cause of the others is not known. Clone size and the V and J calls come from that table; the DNA yielded D and trimming. The sample includes around 150,000 clones, with roughly 77% observed a single time. Less than 5% of the sample lies in the top ten.

In total, roughly 710 healthy bone marrow donors made up the cohort. At the time of sampling, all cohort members were nominally healthy, though unrecorded immune exposures were likely present. Of the approximately 700 cohort members, 250 to 300 had positive CMV serostatus and roughly 330 had negative CMV serostatus, and CMV serostatus was not recorded for the donor. A peripheral blood sample was provided by each donor, and peripheral blood mononuclear cells were used for TCR beta sequencing. The Qiagen DNeasy Blood Extraction Kit was used to extract genomic DNA from the blood cell samples. A remark on this clone: Its binding antigen is unknown. Nothing much larger sits one base from this clone, and base qualities are not available.

The CDR3 runs 15 residues from the cysteine to the phenylalanine. The CDR3 DNA has 45 bases and is translated from base 1. Relative to germline, V is missing 3 bases and J is missing 4 bases, with 6 bases of the junction outside any gene match. Taken from the germline V gene, the CDR1 and CDR2 loops are SGHDN and FVKESK. This clonotype originated in a man aged 30-40 years in good health. Source material: PBMCs. The chain was built from TRBV14 and TRBJ1-2; 9 bases in the junction line up with TRBD1. The CDR3 is CASSQGTGGSYGYTF. The sequenced DNA is TGTGCCAGCAGCCAGGGAACAGGGGGCTCCTATGGCTACACCTTC. Joined to the reference TRBV14 and TRBJ1-2 proteins, this CDR3 gives the full variable domain: EAGVTQFPSHSVIEKGQTVTLRCDPISGHDNLYWYRRVMGKEIKFLLHFVKESKQDESGMPNNRFLAERTGGTYSTLKVQPAELEDSGVYFCASSQGTGGSYGYTFGSGTRLTVV.